A selection of T cell receptor beta chains follows, all from one sample in a study of STAT5B mutations in CD4+ large granular lymphocyte leukemia. TCRdb's copy holds only in-frame clones and misses some; the assay was immunoSEQ multiplex PCR. The sample has 30,000 to 40,000 clones, around 89% seen once. Material: CD4+ T cells from blood buffy coats. The receptors originated from a human donor in good health. CDR3s include the opening cysteine and the closing phenylalanine or tryptophan. The order of the fields is V gene, CDR3 protein.

TRBV9	CASSPNPRGEKLFF
TRBV11-2	CASSLGAGPQETQYF
TRBV10-1	CASSGVSGNTIYF
TRBV5-4	CASSPQGGEKLFF
TRBV7-9	CASSLAGAVNTGELFF
TRBV7-8	CASSQNRGDTEAFF
TRBV2	CASRGDRGLNQPQHF
TRBV4-3	CASSQDWFRQPQHF
TRBV6-1	CASSSGGGQPQHF
TRBV12-5	CASGLDRGQGSYEQYF
TRBV28	CASSTAAGGVRGGPDGYTF